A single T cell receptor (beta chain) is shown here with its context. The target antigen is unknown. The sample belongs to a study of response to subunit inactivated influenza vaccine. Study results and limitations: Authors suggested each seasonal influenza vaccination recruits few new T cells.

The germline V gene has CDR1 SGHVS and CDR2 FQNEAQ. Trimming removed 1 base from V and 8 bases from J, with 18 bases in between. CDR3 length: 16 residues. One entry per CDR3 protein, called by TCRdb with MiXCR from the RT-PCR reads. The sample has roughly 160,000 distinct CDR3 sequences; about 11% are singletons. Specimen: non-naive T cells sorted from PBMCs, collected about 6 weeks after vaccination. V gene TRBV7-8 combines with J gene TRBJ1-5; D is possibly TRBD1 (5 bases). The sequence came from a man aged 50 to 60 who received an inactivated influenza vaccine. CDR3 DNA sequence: TGTGCCAGCAGCTTAGGGGCTCCCGGGACCAAGGAGCCCCAGCATTTT. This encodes CASSLGAPGTKEPQHF. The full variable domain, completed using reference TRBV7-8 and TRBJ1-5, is GAGVSQSPRYKVAKRGQDVALRCDPISGHVSLFWYQQALGQGPEFLTYFQNEAQLDKSGLPSDRFFAERPEGSVSTLKIQRTQQEDSAVYLCASSLGAPGTKEPQHFGDGTRLSIL.